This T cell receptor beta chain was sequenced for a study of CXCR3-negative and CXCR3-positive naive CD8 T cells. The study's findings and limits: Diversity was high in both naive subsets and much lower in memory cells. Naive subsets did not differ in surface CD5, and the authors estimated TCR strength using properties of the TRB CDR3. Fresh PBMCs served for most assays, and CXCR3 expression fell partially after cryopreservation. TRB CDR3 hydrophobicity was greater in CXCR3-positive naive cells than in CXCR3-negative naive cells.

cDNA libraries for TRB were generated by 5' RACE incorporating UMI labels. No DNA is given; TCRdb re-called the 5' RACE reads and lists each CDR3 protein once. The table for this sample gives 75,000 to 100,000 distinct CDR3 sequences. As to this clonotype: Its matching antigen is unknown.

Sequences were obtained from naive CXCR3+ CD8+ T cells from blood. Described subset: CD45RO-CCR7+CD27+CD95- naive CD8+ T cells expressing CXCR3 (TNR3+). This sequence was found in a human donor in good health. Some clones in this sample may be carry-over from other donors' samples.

CDR3 residues: CSARDEPRGNYGYTF. V usage is TRBV20-1 and J usage is TRBJ1-2; with no DNA, the TCRdb D assignment of TRBD1 cannot be verified. The CDR3 contains 15 residues. Germline V gene lookup returns CDR1 DFQATT and CDR2 SNEGSKA (reference sequence).